This passage covers 30 T cell receptor beta chains from one sample sequenced in a study of blood T cell repertoires in COVID-19. Profiled with immunoSEQ multiplex PCR; TCRdb holds only in-frame clones, not every one. The sample lists 52,000 or so clones, 85% to 95% occurring once. Sequenced material: peripheral blood. These receptors came from an elderly woman with acute or convalescent COVID-19.

In its sample, this clone was seen a few times. The chain uses TRBV7-3 and TRBJ1-1; TRBD1 is a possible D gene (5 bases). Per the germline V gene, CDR1 is SGHTA and CDR2 is FQGTGA. The CDR3 has 15 residues. Deletions cut 1 base from V and 1 base from J, with 10 bases between. CDR3 sequence reads: CASSLMPGGNTEAFF. CDR3 bases: TGTGCCAGCAGCTTAATGCCGGGGGGGAACACTGAAGCTTTCTTT.

The chain couples TRBV29-1 to TRBJ1-3, with D perhaps TRBD1 (5 bases). The CDR3 runs 12 residues. Germline CDR1 reads SQVTM; CDR2 reads ANQGSEA. V was shortened by 4 bases and J by 1 base, with 5 bases between the two germline ends. The CDR3: CSVGQSGNTIYF. The CDR3 DNA is TGCAGCGTTGGACAGTCTGGAAACACCATATATTTT.

The rearrangement links TRBV30 to TRBJ1-2; possible D gene TRBD1, 6 bases. The CDR3 consists of 13 residues. V was pared by 1 base and J by 8 bases, with 14 bases between. Germline CDR1 reads GTSNPN; CDR2 reads SVGIG (reference sequence). In DNA form, the CDR3 reads TGTGCCTGGAGTGGGTTATGGGGGCGCGGCTACACCTTC. Translated: CAWSGLWGRGYTF.

V and J are TRBV18 and TRBJ1-3; 9 bases map to TRBD1. V dropped 3 bases and J dropped 4; count of bases not matched to a gene: 1. From germline, CDR1 is KGHSH and CDR2 LQKENI. The CDR3 sequence is 14 residues long. CDR3 amino acids: CASSPDRGGNTIYF. CDR3 coding DNA: TGTGCCAGCTCACCGGACAGGGGAGGAAACACCATATATTTT.

The CDR3 DNA follows: TGTGCCAGCGGAGGAGGCCCCAATGAGCAGTTCTTC. This encodes CASGGGPNEQFF. This rearrangement joins TRBV9 to TRBJ2-1, with TRBD2 as a possible D gene (5 bases). Germline CDR1 is SGDLS and CDR2 is YYNGEE. Trimming took 7 bases from V and 6 from J, leaving 11 bases between them. This CDR3 has 12 amino acids.

The CDR3 DNA reads as TGTGCCAGCAGCTCCGACAGGGTTAGCTACGAGCAGTACTTC. Translating it yields CASSSDRVSYEQYF. The chain links TRBV7-9 to TRBJ2-7; TRBD1 matches 7 bases. Germline V gives CDR1 SEHNR, CDR2 FQNEAQ (reference sequence). V trimming: 4 bases; J trimming: 3 bases; junction bases outside the gene matches: 6. CDR3 length: 14 residues.

This chain links TRBV19 with TRBJ1-6, with 10 bases that match TRBD1. Trimming at V came to 4 bases and at J to 5 bases, leaving 11 bases not matched to a gene. The CDR3 length is 18 residues. Germline V gives CDR1 LNHDA, CDR2 SQIVND (reference sequence). CDR3 protein: CASSTTRTGGRNNSPLHF. CDR3 in DNA: TGTGCCAGTAGTACAACTCGGACAGGGGGAAGGAATAATTCACCCCTCCACTTT.

The rearrangement joins TRBV6-4 to TRBJ2-7, with 14 bases identical to TRBD2. Germline loops: CDR1 MRHNA, CDR2 SNTAGT. The ends lost 8 bases at V and 3 bases at J; junction bases unmatched: 15. CDR3 length: 18 amino acids. The CDR3 protein is CASWRAMGLAGVIYEQYF. For the CDR3, the DNA is TGTGCCAGCTGGCGGGCTATGGGACTAGCGGGAGTAATCTACGAGCAGTACTTC.

This chain uses TRBV7-2 with TRBJ2-1; 9 positions match TRBD2. V trimming: 1 base; J trimming: 8 bases; junction bases outside the gene matches: 6. This CDR3 comprises 15 residues. CDR1 SGHTA and CDR2 FQGNSA come from the germline V gene. Here the CDR3 DNA reads TGTGCCAGCAGCTTAGTGGCGGGAGGGCCCCATGAGCAGTTCTTC. Its protein is CASSLVAGGPHEQFF.

The chain combines TRBV5-1 with TRBJ2-7; 7 bases are a match to TRBD1. The CDR3 is 15 residues long. Looked up from germline, CDR1 is SGHRS and CDR2 is YFSETQ. The trim removed 4 bases at V and 0 bases at J, leaving 7 bases unmatched. The CDR3 region is CASSLTGEYSYEQYF. For the CDR3, the DNA is TGCGCCAGCAGCCTTACAGGGGAATACTCCTACGAGCAGTACTTC. Full variable domain (outside the CDR3, taken from reference TRBV5-1 and TRBJ2-7): KAGVTQTPRYLIKTRGQQVTLSCSPISGHRSVSWYQQTPGQGLQFLFEYFSETQRNKGNFPGRFSGRQFSNSRSEMNVSTLELGDSALYLCASSLTGEYSYEQYFGPGTRLTVT.

The rearrangement joins TRBV9 to TRBJ2-6; D possibly corresponds to TRBD2 (5 bases). Trimming removed 3 bases from V and 0 bases from J, with 13 bases in between. The CDR3 consists of 17 residues. Germline V gives CDR1 SGDLS, CDR2 YYNGEE. CDR3 bases: TGTGCCAGCAGCGACCCGTTCCGGGACTCTGGGGCCAACGTCCTGACTTTC. The encoded protein is CASSDPFRDSGANVLTF.

The chain employs TRBV5-8 and TRBJ1-4; no definite D call. The ends were cut back, 2 bases at V and 8 bases at J, with 13 bases in the middle. CDR3 length equals 14 residues. The V gene's germline CDR1 is SGHTS and CDR2 YDEGEE. The CDR3, as DNA: TGTGCCAGCAGCTTTGGCGGCGTCGGAGAAAAACTGTTTTTT. Its translation is CASSFGGVGEKLFF.

The V gene is TRBV6-2 or TRBV6-3, the J gene TRBJ2-3; D is perhaps TRBD2 (6 bases). V gave up 5 bases and J gave up 6 bases, with 18 bases separating them. CDR1 and CDR2 (germline): MNHEY, SVGEGT. This CDR3 comprises 15 residues. The chain's CDR3 is CASSQYPGLEDTQYF. The DNA for the CDR3 is TGTGCCAGCAGTCAATACCCGGGACTCGAGGATACGCAGTATTTT.

The V gene is TRBV27, the J gene TRBJ1-5; 11 nucleotides line up with TRBD1. Trimming took 5 bases from V and 4 from J; bases not matched to a gene: 19. Per the germline V gene, CDR1 is MNHEY and CDR2 is SMNVEV (reference sequence). The CDR3 loop spans 20 amino acids. DNA for the CDR3: TGTGCCAGCAGTCCGTACCGGACAGGGGGCGCGAATAGAGCGAATCAGCCCCAGCATTTT. It specifies CASSPYRTGGANRANQPQHF.

This clone was recorded once. The genes are TRBV19 and TRBJ1-5; TRBD1 is a possible D gene (6 bases). Germline values: CDR1 LNHDA, CDR2 SQIVND (reference sequence). Trimming cost V 6 bases and J 2 bases, with 17 bases left between them. The CDR3 is 16 amino acids. The CDR3 nucleotides read TGTGCCAGTAGGCGAAGTGTGGGGGCTGGCAATCAGCCCCAGCATTTT. Translating gives CASRRSVGAGNQPQHF. Full variable domain (remainder filled in from reference TRBV19 and TRBJ1-5): DGGITQSPKYLFRKEGQNVTLSCEQNLNHDAMYWYRQDPGQGLRLIYYSQIVNDFQKGDIAEGYSVSREKKESFPLTVTSAQKNPTAFYLCASRRSVGAGNQPQHFGDGTRLSIL.

Sample share makes this clone medium-sized. The V gene is TRBV29-1, the J gene TRBJ1-2; D ambiguous. The length of the CDR3 is 11 residues. Germline assignment: CDR1 SQVTM and CDR2 ANQGSEA. Trimming removed 3 bases from V and 2 bases from J, with 4 bases in between. The CDR3 protein is CSVDSNYGYTF. DNA of the CDR3: TGCAGCGTTGACTCGAACTATGGCTACACCTTC.

The V call is TRBV9, the J call TRBJ2-3; TRBD1 aligns across 8 bases. V shed 4 bases, J shed 4 bases, and the junction held 8 bases outside the gene matches. The CDR3 sequence is 15 residues long. CDR1 and CDR2 from the germline V gene are SGDLS and YYNGEE. The CDR3 DNA reads as TGTGCCAGCAGCCTCGCACAGGGGGTCGCAGATACGCAGTATTTT. Translated: CASSLAQGVADTQYF.

The rearrangement links TRBV3-1 (or the pseudogene TRBV3-2) to TRBJ1-4, with D perhaps TRBD1 (6 bases). Per germline, CDR1 LGHDT and CDR2 YNNKEL (reference sequence). The V gene lost 4 bases and the J gene lost 0 bases, with 12 bases spanning the gap. The CDR3 extends over 16 amino acids. CDR3 sequence (DNA): TGTGCCAGCAGCCCCGGGACAACGGCAACTAATGAAAAACTGTTTTTT. Translating gives CASSPGTTATNEKLFF.

This chain connects TRBV6-5 to TRBJ1-3; 10 bases fit TRBD1. The V gene end was trimmed by 6 bases and the J gene end by 5 bases; junction bases not matched to a gene: 7. This CDR3 has 15 residues. In germline, CDR1 is MNHEY, CDR2 SVGAGI. The CDR3 nucleotides are TGTGCCAGCAGGAAAGGGGACAGGGGAAGAAACACCATATATTTT. This sequence encodes CASRKGDRGRNTIYF.

This chain uses TRBV12-3 or TRBV12-4 with TRBJ1-2, with 7 bases matching TRBD1. V trimming: 2 bases; J trimming: 13 bases; junction bases outside the gene matches: 10. CDR3 size: 13 residues. The CDR3 nucleotides read TGTGCCAGCAGTTTATCCGGGACAGAGGTCCCCACCTTC. Amino acid sequence: CASSLSGTEVPTF.

The chain is built from TRBV4-3 and TRBJ1-4, with TRBD1 as a possible D gene (5 bases). Trimming left V 5 bases short and J 0 bases short, with 7 bases between. Germline loops: CDR1 LGHNA, CDR2 YSLEER. The CDR3 runs to 14 residues. CDR3 amino acids: CASSRGTTNEKLFF. DNA of the CDR3: TGCGCCAGCAGCAGGGGAACAACTAATGAAAAACTGTTTTTT.

The rearrangement uses TRBV30 and TRBJ2-5, with D perhaps matching TRBD1 (6 bases). V lost 2 bases and J lost 5, with 9 bases in between. The CDR3 runs to 12 residues. The germline gives CDR1 GTSNPN, CDR2 SVGIG (reference sequence). In DNA form, the CDR3 reads TGTGCCTGGAGTCTCCAGGGGGAGACCCAGTACTTC. Amino acid sequence: CAWSLQGETQYF.

The chain joins TRBV19 to TRBJ1-3, with 9 positions matching TRBD1. The trim removed 3 bases at V and 8 bases at J, leaving 14 bases unmatched. The length of the CDR3 is 17 residues. Per germline, CDR1 LNHDA and CDR2 SQIVND (reference sequence). The chain's CDR3 is CASSITVWTGVRDTIYF. CDR3 DNA sequence: TGTGCCAGTAGTATCACCGTATGGACAGGGGTGCGTGACACCATATATTTT.

The J gene is TRBJ1-4, the V gene TRBV2; maybe TRBD1 (6 bases). CDR3 length: 15 amino acids. The V end was cut by 1 base, the J end by 8 bases, with 14 bases between. Germline CDR1 reads SNHLY; CDR2 reads FYNNEI. CDR3 coding DNA: TGTGCCAGCAGTGAAGTTACAGGGAAGTGGGAAAAACTGTTTTTT. Translation: CASSEVTGKWEKLFF.

CDR3 loop: CAISESTASDEQYF. The CDR3 DNA sequence: TGTGCCATCAGTGAGTCGACGGCGAGCGACGAGCAGTACTTC. The chain recombines TRBV10-3 with TRBJ2-7, with D unclear. The germline gives CDR1 ENHRY, CDR2 SYGVKD. This CDR3 is built from 14 residues. Trimming cost V 0 bases and J 5 bases, with 11 bases left between them.

Note on this clone: The sample has other DNA sequences that encode this CDR3 too. The chain carries TRBV4-3 and TRBJ2-1; 7 nucleotides match TRBD2. Germline-derived CDR1 and CDR2 are LGHNA and YSLEER. With 0 bases clipped from V and 2 bases from J, the junction kept 7 bases outside the gene matches. This CDR3 has 17 residues. CDR3 sequence: CASSQDRTSGTYNEQFF. CDR3 nucleotide sequence: TGCGCCAGCAGCCAAGATCGAACGAGCGGGACCTACAATGAGCAGTTCTTC.

The J gene is TRBJ2-1, the V gene TRBV7-2; 12 nucleotides agree with TRBD2. Trimming took 5 bases from V and 9 from J; bases not matched to a gene: 11. The CDR3 has 16 amino acids. From germline, CDR1 is SGHTA and CDR2 FQGNSA. The CDR3, as DNA: TGTGCCAGCAGCCTACAGGGTCTAGCGGGAGGGGGTGAGCAGTTCTTC. Amino acids: CASSLQGLAGGGEQFF. Full variable domain (outside the CDR3, taken from reference TRBV7-2 and TRBJ2-1): GAGVSQSPSNKVTEKGKDVELRCDPISGHTALYWYRQSLGQGLEFLIYFQGNSAPDKSGLPSDRFSAERTGGSVSTLTIQRTQQEDSAVYLCASSLQGLAGGGEQFFGPGTRLTVL.

This chain links TRBV6-5 with TRBJ1-1; 8 nucleotides match TRBD1. The V gene's germline CDR1 is MNHEY and CDR2 SVGAGI. Trimming cost V 0 bases and J 9 bases; bases outside gene matches: 12. The CDR3 has 16 amino acids. As DNA, the CDR3 is TGTGCCAGCAGTTACTCGGAGACAGGGGCGACAGTTAAAGCTTTCTTT. It specifies CASSYSETGATVKAFF.

The chain joins TRBV7-2 to TRBJ1-2; no definite D call. Looked up from germline, CDR1 is SGHTA and CDR2 is FQGNSA. The CDR3 is 14 residues long. Between the trimmed V and J ends, which lost 1 base and 4 bases, there was a span of 10 bases. The CDR3 region has the DNA TGTGCCAGCAGCTTAGAACAGTCGATCTATGGCTACACCTTC. This translates into CASSLEQSIYGYTF.

This rearrangement joins TRBV7-9 to TRBJ2-2; 7 positions match TRBD1. Germline V gene data show CDR1 as SEHNR and CDR2 as FQNEAQ (reference sequence). V lost 6 bases, J lost 6 bases, and 4 bases stayed unmatched. The CDR3 has 13 residues. CDR3 sequence: CASRTQGSGELFF. The CDR3 DNA is TGTGCCAGCAGAACACAGGGGTCCGGGGAGCTGTTTTTT. Drawing the rest from reference TRBV7-9 and TRBJ2-2, the complete variable domain is DTGVSQNPRHKITKRGQNVTFRCDPISEHNRLYWYRQTLGQGPEFLTYFQNEAQLEKSRLLSDRFSAERPKGSFSTLEIQRTEQGDSAMYLCASRTQGSGELFFGEGSRLTVL.